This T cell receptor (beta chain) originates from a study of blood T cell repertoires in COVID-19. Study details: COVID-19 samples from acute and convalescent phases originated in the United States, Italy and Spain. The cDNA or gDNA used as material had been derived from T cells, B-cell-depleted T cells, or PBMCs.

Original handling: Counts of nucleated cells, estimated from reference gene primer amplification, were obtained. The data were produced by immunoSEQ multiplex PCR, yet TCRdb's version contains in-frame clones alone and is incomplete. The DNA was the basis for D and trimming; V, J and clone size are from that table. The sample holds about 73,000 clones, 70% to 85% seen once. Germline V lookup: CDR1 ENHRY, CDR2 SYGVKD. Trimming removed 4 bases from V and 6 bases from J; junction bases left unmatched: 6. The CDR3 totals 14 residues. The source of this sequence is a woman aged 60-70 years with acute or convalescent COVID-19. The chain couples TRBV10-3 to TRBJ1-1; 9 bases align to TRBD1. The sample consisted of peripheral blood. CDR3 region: CAISVGQGRAEAFF. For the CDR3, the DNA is TGTGCCATCAGTGTAGGACAGGGGAGGGCTGAAGCTTTCTTT.